The rows below give T cell receptor beta chains drawn from one sample of a study of blood T cell repertoires in COVID-19. Here immunoSEQ multiplex PCR was the method, and the copy in TCRdb shows in-frame clones only, minus some. The sample has about 330,000 clones, 80% to 90% seen once. The source material was peripheral blood. These receptors originate from a man under 40 with COVID-19, enrolled during active disease. Both conserved end residues are part of each CDR3. D genes are given only for firm matches. Some rows have no size entry. The others give once, few or many, or a class for an expanded clone.

size: .; D: .; J: TRBJ1-1; V: TRBV28; CDR3: CASSLWHTEAFF; DNA: TGTGCCAGCAGTTTGTGGCATACTGAAGCTTTCTTT
size: .; D: .; J: TRBJ2-3; V: TRBV6-5; CDR3: CASRDGGVDTQYF; DNA: TGTGCCAGCAGAGACGGGGGAGTAGATACGCAGTATTTT
size: few; D: TRBD1; J: TRBJ1-1; V: TRBV19; CDR3: CASSIGTGGANTEAFF; DNA: TGTGCCAGTAGTATAGGAACAGGGGGCGCGAACACTGAAGCTTTCTTT
size: .; D: TRBD1; J: TRBJ1-1; V: TRBV19; CDR3: CASSVGQGSSTEAFF; DNA: TGTGCCAGTAGTGTCGGACAGGGTTCGAGTACTGAAGCTTTCTTT
size: .; D: .; J: TRBJ2-5; V: TRBV6-5; CDR3: CASRTPDRAGETQYF; DNA: TGTGCCAGCAGAACGCCAGACAGGGCGGGGGAGACCCAGTACTTC
size: .; D: TRBD1; J: TRBJ2-1; V: TRBV28; CDR3: CASSLSGQGGSNEQFF; DNA: TGTGCCAGCAGTTTATCCGGACAGGGGGGTAGCAATGAGCAGTTCTTC
size: .; D: TRBD1; J: TRBJ1-1; V: TRBV7-2; CDR3: CASSLIAGGHTEAFF; DNA: TGTGCCAGCAGCTTAATTGCAGGGGGGCACACTGAAGCTTTCTTT
size: .; D: .; J: TRBJ1-2; V: TRBV12-3/TRBV12-4; CDR3: CASSLGPDYGYTF; DNA: TGTGCCAGCAGTTTAGGGCCAGACTATGGCTACACCTTC
size: once; D: TRBD1; J: TRBJ2-1; V: TRBV28; CDR3: CASSLWDRGTEQFF; DNA: TGTGCCAGCAGTTTATGGGACAGGGGTACTGAGCAGTTCTTC
size: .; D: .; J: TRBJ2-5; V: TRBV7-2; CDR3: CASSSRQAGGTQYF; DNA: TGTGCCAGCAGCTCCCGACAGGCCGGCGGGACCCAGTACTTC
size: .; D: .; J: TRBJ1-1; V: TRBV7-2; CDR3: CASSPRGGGGPEAFF; DNA: TGTGCCAGCAGCCCCCGTGGAGGCGGAGGCCCTGAAGCTTTCTTT